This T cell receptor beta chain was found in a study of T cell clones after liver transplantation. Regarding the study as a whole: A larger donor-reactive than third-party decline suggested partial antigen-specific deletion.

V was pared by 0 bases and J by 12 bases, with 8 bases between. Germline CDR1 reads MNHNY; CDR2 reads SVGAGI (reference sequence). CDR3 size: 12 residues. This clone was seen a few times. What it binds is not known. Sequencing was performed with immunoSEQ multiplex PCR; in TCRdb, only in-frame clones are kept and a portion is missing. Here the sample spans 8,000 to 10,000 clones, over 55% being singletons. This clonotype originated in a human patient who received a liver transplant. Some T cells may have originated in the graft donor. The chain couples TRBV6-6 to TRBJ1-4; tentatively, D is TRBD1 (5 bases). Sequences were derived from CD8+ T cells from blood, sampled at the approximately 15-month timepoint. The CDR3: CASSYSGVELFF. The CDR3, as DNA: TGTGCCAGCAGTTACTCAGGGGTTGAACTGTTTTTT.